Below, 27 T cell receptor beta chains from the same sample are listed, as sequenced in a study of blood T cell repertoires in COVID-19 (dated by TCRdb to the early 2020s). Libraries were made using the immunoSEQ multiplex PCR assay. The table was pulled from immuneACCESS by TCRdb, which kept in-frame rearrangements only. Such tables lose some clones; where checked, under half of the loss comes from unresolved V genes, and the rest has no known cause. The sample table lists around 160,000 clones, 80% to 90% of them with a count of one. 8% of the sample belongs to the ten largest clones. What was sequenced was peripheral blood. Receptors originate from a woman aged 55-70 years with COVID-19, enrolled during active disease.

The V gene is TRBV12-5, the J gene TRBJ1-2; no reliable D call. The CDR3 runs 14 residues. Germline V gives CDR1 LGHNT, CDR2 FRNRAP. V was clipped by 0 bases and J by 4 bases, with 9 bases between them. The CDR3 reads CASGLVLPSYGYTF. The DNA of the CDR3 is TGTGCTAGTGGTTTGGTACTACCTAGCTATGGCTACACCTTC.

V gene TRBV5-1 combines with J gene TRBJ2-7; D is perhaps TRBD2 (6 bases). Trimming took off 3 bases at V and 5 bases at J, with 21 bases between the two ends. The CDR3 spans 16 residues. CDR1 SGHRS and CDR2 YFSETQ come from the germline V gene. The CDR3: CASSSEMGGDQDEQYF. CDR3 coding DNA: TGCGCCAGCAGCTCTGAAATGGGGGGTGACCAAGACGAGCAGTACTTC.

The chain is built from TRBV18 and TRBJ1-1; a possible D gene is TRBD1 (5 bases). Germline-derived CDR1 and CDR2 are KGHSH and LQKENI. V shed 4 bases and J shed 6 bases, with 15 bases lying between them. CDR3 length: 14 residues. CDR3 protein: CASSRTSGYAEAFF. CDR3 sequence (DNA): TGTGCCAGCTCACGCACGTCAGGGTACGCTGAAGCTTTCTTT.

This rearrangement joins TRBV24-1 to TRBJ2-1, with a weak D call TRBD2 (7 bases). The CDR3 is 17 residues long. Between the trimmed V and J ends, which lost 0 bases and 7 bases, there was a span of 18 bases. The germline gives CDR1 KGHDR, CDR2 SFDVKD. The CDR3 DNA reads TGTGCCACCAGTGATTTGCATCTGATGGGGGGGCGGAATGAGCAGTTCTTC. It codes for CATSDLHLMGGRNEQFF.

The chain joins TRBV7-8 to TRBJ2-1, with D perhaps TRBD1 (6 bases). CDR3 length: 13 residues. V was cut by 3 bases and J by 9 bases, with 12 bases left in between. Germline V gene sequence: CDR1 SGHVS, CDR2 FQNEAQ. The CDR3 sequence is CASSFPQGREQFF. The CDR3 DNA is TGTGCCAGCAGCTTCCCCCAGGGGCGTGAGCAGTTCTTC.

This clone occurred a few times. The same CDR3 is also encoded by other DNA sequences in this sample. The CDR3 loop is CASSLVGGETNYGYTF. Here the CDR3 DNA reads TGTGCCAGCAGCTTAGTGGGGGGGGAAACTAACTATGGCTACACCTTC. The V gene is TRBV7-8, the J gene TRBJ1-2; possible D gene TRBD1, 5 bases. Germline CDR1 is SGHVS and CDR2 is FQNEAQ. The V end lost 1 base, the J end lost 0 bases, and 12 bases lay between the germline ends. This CDR3 has 16 amino acids.

The chain couples TRBV3-1 (or the pseudogene TRBV3-2) to TRBJ2-5, with 10 positions matching TRBD2. The trim removed 4 bases at V and 1 base at J, leaving 9 bases unmatched. The V gene's germline CDR1 is LGHDT and CDR2 YNNKEL (reference sequence). This CDR3 comprises 17 residues. The CDR3 sequence: CASSPQKLAGSQETQYF. CDR3 sequence (DNA): TGTGCCAGCAGCCCCCAAAAACTAGCGGGGTCCCAAGAGACCCAGTACTTC.

The rearrangement uses TRBV18 and TRBJ2-3; 9 positions match TRBD2. V trimming: 7 bases; J trimming: 6 bases; junction bases outside the gene matches: 5. This CDR3 is 13 amino acids long. Germline loops: CDR1 KGHSH, CDR2 LQKENI. Here the CDR3 DNA reads TGTGCCAGCTTGGCTAGCGGGGCGGATACGCAGTATTTT. Translated, it gives CASLASGADTQYF.

Concerning this clone: The junction does not match germline at one end; this may be a read error. This chain uses TRBV7-7 with TRBJ2-2, with TRBD1 matching over 9 bases. This CDR3 region has 15 residues. Germline CDR1 SSHAT, CDR2 FNYEAQ (reference sequence). CDR3 in DNA: TGTGCTAGCAGCCCGGGACAGGGAGTCGGCGGGGAGCTGTTTTTT. Amino acids: CASSPGQGVGGELFF.

The chain joins TRBV2 to TRBJ1-4, with TRBD1 identical over 7 bases. V shed 6 bases, J shed 6 bases, and the junction held 1 base outside the gene matches. The CDR3 loop spans 12 amino acids. Germline loops: CDR1 SNHLY, CDR2 FYNNEI. Written as DNA, the CDR3 is TGTGCCAGCAGGACAGGGTATGAAAAACTGTTTTTT. Its translation is CASRTGYEKLFF.

The genes are TRBV5-4 and TRBJ2-5, with 9 nucleotides matching TRBD2. Germline V gene sequence: CDR1 SGHNT, CDR2 YYREEE (reference sequence). This CDR3 has 13 residues. Germline trimming cut 2 bases from V and 4 bases from J; bases unmatched to any gene: 0. As DNA, the CDR3 is TGTGCCAGCAGCTTTAGCGGGGGAGAGACCCAGTACTTC. Protein: CASSFSGGETQYF.

This chain joins TRBV12-3 or TRBV12-4 and TRBJ2-7, with D hard to call. Trimming took 5 bases from V and 2 from J, leaving 7 bases between them. This CDR3 has 12 amino acids. In DNA, the CDR3 is TGTGCCAGCAGTACGAGCCCCTACGAGCAGTACTTC. Amino acid sequence: CASSTSPYEQYF.

The V call is TRBV3-1 (or the pseudogene TRBV3-2), the J call TRBJ2-1, with D possibly being TRBD2 (6 bases). Germline CDR1 LGHDT, CDR2 YNNKEL (reference sequence). Trimming stripped 1 base from V and 9 bases from J, with 16 bases between. This CDR3 spans 15 amino acids. This CDR3 is CASSQGMGEESEQFF. The CDR3 coding sequence is TGTGCCAGCAGCCAAGGGATGGGGGAGGAGAGTGAGCAGTTCTTC.

The chain's CDR3 is CSVTTRQGQYF. In nucleotides, the CDR3 is TGCAGCGTCACGACTCGACAGGGACAGTACTTC. This chain connects TRBV29-1 to TRBJ2-7; 7 bases are a match to TRBD1. The V gene's germline CDR1 is SQVTM and CDR2 ANQGSEA. CDR3 length equals 11 residues. The V and J ends lost 6 bases and 10 bases, in that order; junction bases with no gene match: 9.

The rearrangement links TRBV5-1 to TRBJ1-2; TRBD1 is a possible D gene (5 bases). Germline CDR1 reads SGHRS; CDR2 reads YFSETQ. Trimming took off 4 bases at V and 4 bases at J, with 14 bases between the two ends. CDR3 size: 14 residues. The CDR3 loop is CASSPDRGTYGYTF. CDR3 DNA sequence: TGCGCCAGCAGCCCCGATAGGGGAACCTATGGCTACACCTTC.

The chain links TRBV12-5 to TRBJ1-5; possibly TRBD1 for D (6 bases). The CDR3 has 14 amino acids. V gave up 7 bases and J gave up 5 bases, with 15 bases separating them. Germline CDR1 reads LGHNT; CDR2 reads FRNRAP. The CDR3 DNA reads TGTGCTAGTGCCGCGGACAGTCCCCATCAGCCCCAGCATTTT. This sequence encodes CASAADSPHQPQHF.

The chain recombines TRBV24-1 with TRBJ2-3; 7 nucleotides align to TRBD1. With V trimmed by 6 bases and J by 6 bases, 14 bases remained unmatched. The CDR3 totals 16 residues. The germline V gene has CDR1 KGHDR and CDR2 SFDVKD. CDR3 residues: CATSYPHPDRVDTQYF. The CDR3 coding sequence is TGTGCCACCAGTTATCCCCACCCCGACAGGGTGGATACGCAGTATTTT.

The chain combines TRBV7-9 with TRBJ2-7, with D perhaps matching TRBD2 (7 bases). The CDR3 is 14 amino acids. Per the germline V gene, CDR1 is SEHNR and CDR2 is FQNEAQ (reference sequence). V was clipped by 4 bases and J by 4 bases, with 14 bases between them. The CDR3 loop reads CASSWGGTVYEQYF. The CDR3 coding sequence is TGTGCCAGCAGCTGGGGGGGCACAGTTTACGAGCAGTACTTC.

V and J are TRBV5-1 and TRBJ2-1, with TRBD2 as a possible D gene (6 bases). Germline assignment: CDR1 SGHRS and CDR2 YFSETQ. V lost 6 bases and J 10 bases, leaving 20 bases between the germline ends. The CDR3 is 14 residues long. The CDR3 nucleotides read TGCGCCAGCACAACCCTGGGGGGTAGCGACGAGCAGTTCTTC. It is translated as CASTTLGGSDEQFF. The entire variable domain, with the rest obtained from reference TRBV5-1 and TRBJ2-1, is as follows: KAGVTQTPRYLIKTRGQQVTLSCSPISGHRSVSWYQQTPGQGLQFLFEYFSETQRNKGNFPGRFSGRQFSNSRSEMNVSTLELGDSALYLCASTTLGGSDEQFFGPGTRLTVL.

This clone is a singleton in its sample. The genes are TRBV7-9 and TRBJ2-7; no clear D gene. In germline, CDR1 is SEHNR, CDR2 FQNEAQ (reference sequence). V dropped 4 bases and J dropped 5 bases, with 12 bases sitting between them. This CDR3 comprises 13 residues. The CDR3 sequence: CASSSPVLHEQYF. The CDR3 region has the DNA TGTGCCAGCAGCTCCCCGGTCCTTCACGAGCAGTACTTC.

This clone was seen more than once but under ten times. The chain recombines TRBV10-3 with TRBJ2-7; TRBD1 might be the D (5 bases). The CDR3 covers 13 residues. Germline V CDR1 and CDR2: ENHRY, SYGVKD. Trimming took off 8 bases at V and 0 bases at J, with 11 bases between the two ends. The CDR3 region is CAISDRSSYEQYF. In DNA, the CDR3 is TGTGCCATCTCTGACAGAAGCTCCTACGAGCAGTACTTC.

This rearrangement joins TRBV7-2 to TRBJ2-5; 10 bases are shared with TRBD1. Germline assignment: CDR1 SGHTA and CDR2 FQGNSA. The CDR3 sequence is 16 residues long. V was pared by 5 bases and J by 2 bases, with 8 bases of the junction left unmatched. This CDR3 reads CASSPSRTGGQETQYF. The CDR3, as DNA: TGTGCCAGCAGCCCCTCTCGGACAGGGGGTCAAGAGACCCAGTACTTC.

The CDR3 DNA sequence: TGTGCCATCAGTGAGTCGAGAAACTCTCATTTGTCCTACGAGCAGTACTTC. Protein: CAISESRNSHLSYEQYF. The chain couples TRBV10-3 to TRBJ2-7; D unresolved. This CDR3 has 17 amino acids. Looked up from germline, CDR1 is ENHRY and CDR2 is SYGVKD. V shed 0 bases and J shed 1 base, with 16 bases lying between them.

This clone was recorded only once. The chain couples TRBV10-2 to TRBJ1-1; the D gene is possibly TRBD1 (5 bases). CDR3 length: 14 residues. V lost 6 bases, J lost 1 base, and 12 bases lay in between. The germline gives CDR1 WSHSY, CDR2 SAAADI. CDR3 in amino acids: CASSDDSWNTEAFF. CDR3 coding DNA: TGCGCCAGCAGCGATGACAGTTGGAACACTGAAGCTTTCTTT.

The genes are TRBV18 and TRBJ2-2; possibly TRBD2 for D (5 bases). V gave up 4 bases and J gave up 5 bases, with 11 bases separating them. Germline V gives CDR1 KGHSH, CDR2 LQKENI. The CDR3 contains 14 residues. The CDR3 DNA sequence: TGTGCCAGCTCACTCGGGATTCGGACCGGGGAGCTGTTTTTT. This gives the protein CASSLGIRTGELFF.

A single count supports this clone. The rearrangement links TRBV5-8 to TRBJ1-3, with D possibly being TRBD1 (6 bases). V was clipped by 4 bases and J by 0 bases, with 14 bases between them. There are 16 residues in the CDR3. Germline V lookup: CDR1 SGHTS, CDR2 YDEGEE. The CDR3 protein is CASSPDRGLSGNTIYF. Written as DNA, the CDR3 is TGTGCCAGCAGCCCGGACAGAGGTCTCTCTGGAAACACCATATATTTT.

This clone was observed many times. The sample contains more than one DNA sequence encoding this CDR3. V is TRBV29-1 and J is TRBJ1-2; 7 bases map to TRBD1. Germline CDR1 reads SQVTM; CDR2 reads ANQGSEA. Trimming cost V 6 bases and J 5 bases; bases outside gene matches: 6. The CDR3 runs 12 residues. This CDR3 is CSVATGVYGYTF. Written as DNA, the CDR3 is TGCAGCGTCGCCACAGGGGTGTATGGCTACACCTTC.